This T cell receptor beta chain came from a study of shared clonotypes between healthy human individuals. Study-wide context: The study used three CD4 naive, three CD4 memory, two CD8 naive and one CD8 memory plate per donor. Whole-study findings and limits: Clonotypes shared by all four donors outscored non-shared clonotypes in generation probability. Richness estimates generally favored naive over memory subsets.

The deep-level immunoSEQ assay was used. Produced via immunoSEQ multiplex PCR; TCRdb's table is partial and in-frame only. The data show some 2,500,000 clones, 85% to 95% seen once. Remarks on this clone: Its antigen is currently unknown. The junction differs from germline at one of its ends, possibly a read error.

The specimen sequenced was naive CD4+ T cells from PBMCs. Regarding subset: CD45RA+ positively selected. The sequence came from a man aged 18 to 29 in good health. Some clones in this sample may be carry-over from other donors' samples.

CDR3 coding DNA: TGTGCCAGCAGTTCAAGGACCCCCGGCAACCAGCCCCAGCATTTT. Translating gives CASSSRTPGNQPQHF. The gene calls are TRBV28 and TRBJ1-5; D not resolved. The CDR3 loop spans 15 amino acids. From germline, CDR1 is MDHEN and CDR2 SYDVKM.